This T cell receptor beta chain was sequenced in a study of identical twins. The table lists this clonotype with a few counts. Trimming stripped 9 bases from V and 6 bases from J, with 18 bases between. The CDR3 runs 14 residues. Germline CDR1 is MNHEY and CDR2 is SMNVEV (reference sequence). Each CDR3 protein is one row after TCRdb ran MiXCR on the 5' RACE reads. The sample carries about 810,000 distinct CDR3 sequences, 9% to 15% recorded once. A further study also used this sample, focusing on yellow fever vaccine responses in identical twins. That study reports: As reported, the vaccine T cell response of twins seemed partly convergent and partly personalized.

The chain uses TRBV27 and TRBJ2-1; D not resolved. The source is a woman between 18 and 30 years old in good health. The specimen was PBMCs. Written as DNA, the CDR3 is TGTGCCAGTAGACCTTCGGCGTTTGCCAATGAGCAGTTCTTC. This translates into CASRPSAFANEQFF.